The 26 T cell receptor beta chains reported below all come from one sample, sequenced in a study of identical twins. TCRdb re-derived calls from the 5' RACE reads in MiXCR, one entry per CDR3 protein. The table records hundreds of thousands of distinct CDR3 sequences, roughly 6.2% of them present only once. The sample consisted of naive T cells sorted from blood. The receptors derive from a man between 18 and 29 years old in good health.

The table lists this clonotype with many counts. This chain connects TRBV12-3 or TRBV12-4 to TRBJ2-5; the D gene is possibly TRBD2 (6 bases). The CDR3 extends over 14 amino acids. The V and J ends lost 3 bases and 5 bases respectively, with 13 bases between them. The CDR3 region is CASSFLGRGETQYF. For the CDR3, the DNA is TGTGCCAGCAGTTTTTTAGGTCGGGGGGAGACCCAGTACTTC.

This clonotype has only a few counts. The genes are TRBV11-2 and TRBJ2-2, with unresolved D. The V gene's germline CDR1 is SGHAT and CDR2 FQNNGV. Trimming pared 3 bases from V and 6 bases from J, leaving 11 bases between. This CDR3 spans 14 amino acids. CDR3 in amino acids: CASSFRFTPGELFF. CDR3 DNA sequence: TGTGCCAGCAGCTTCAGATTTACCCCCGGGGAGCTGTTTTTT.

There are many counts of this clonotype. The V gene is TRBV28, the J gene TRBJ2-1; possibly TRBD1 or TRBD2 for D (6 bases each). Germline CDR1 and CDR2: MDHEN and SYDVKM. This CDR3 comprises 13 residues. The V end was cut by 10 bases, the J end by 6 bases, with 16 bases between. CDR3: CAIQGLAANEQFF. The CDR3, as DNA: TGTGCCATACAGGGTTTAGCGGCCAATGAGCAGTTCTTC.

There are a few counts of this clonotype. V and J are TRBV24-1 and TRBJ2-1; 9 nucleotides match TRBD1. Germline V lookup: CDR1 KGHDR, CDR2 SFDVKD. J was trimmed by 1 base and V by 10 bases; bases with no gene match: 1. This CDR3 region has 13 residues. The CDR3 DNA is TGTGCCACGGACAGGGGTTCCTACAATGAGCAGTTCTTC. This encodes CATDRGSYNEQFF.

This clonotype was counted ten times or more. This chain joins TRBV6-1 and TRBJ2-7, with 11 bases fitting TRBD1. In germline, CDR1 is MNHNS, CDR2 SASEGT. V lost 7 bases, J lost 0 bases, and 5 bases stayed unmatched. CDR3 length: 15 amino acids. CDR3 sequence reads: CASKLGTGGSYEQYF. Written as DNA, the CDR3 is TGTGCCAGCAAGCTCGGGACAGGGGGCTCCTACGAGCAGTACTTC.

This clonotype was observed many times. The V call is TRBV5-1, the J call TRBJ2-5; D unresolved. The CDR3 runs 14 residues. V was cut by 10 bases and J by 5 bases, with 21 bases left in between. Germline V CDR1 and CDR2: SGHRS, YFSETQ. CDR3 in amino acids: CASRLPGSSETQYF. The CDR3 nucleotides read TGCGCCTCGCGCCTACCTGGATCCTCGGAGACCCAGTACTTC. Complete variable domain (other parts from reference TRBV5-1 and TRBJ2-5): KAGVTQTPRYLIKTRGQQVTLSCSPISGHRSVSWYQQTPGQGLQFLFEYFSETQRNKGNFPGRFSGRQFSNSRSEMNVSTLELGDSALYLCASRLPGSSETQYFGPGTRLLVL.

This clonotype has at least ten counts. The chain recombines TRBV12-3 or TRBV12-4 with TRBJ1-3; tentatively, D is TRBD1 (6 bases). Trimming took off 5 bases at V and 0 bases at J, with 8 bases between the two ends. This CDR3 has 14 residues. The CDR3 region has the DNA TGTGCCAGCAGTCGGGACATCTCTGGAAACACCATATATTTT. This gives the protein CASSRDISGNTIYF.

This clonotype was detected a few times. The rearrangement links TRBV6-1 to TRBJ1-4; D is possibly TRBD1 (5 bases). This CDR3 has 15 amino acids. CDR1 MNHNS and CDR2 SASEGT come from the germline V gene. The V gene lost 5 bases and the J gene lost 7 bases, with 17 bases spanning the gap. CDR3 in DNA: TGTGCCAGCAGTACGGGGACCTTAAAGAGTGAAAAACTGTTTTTT. It codes for CASSTGTLKSEKLFF.

In regard to this clonotype: At one end the junction does not follow the germline gene, possibly because of a read error. The V call is TRBV5-1, the J call TRBJ1-1; unclear D gene. The CDR3 is 13 amino acids. Germline lookup yields CDR1 SGHRS and CDR2 YFSETQ. CDR3 DNA sequence: TGCGCCAGCAGATTGGGAAAGAACACTGAAGCTTTCTTT. The encoded protein is CASRLGKNTEAFF. Full variable domain (rest looked up from reference TRBV5-1 and TRBJ1-1): KAGVTQTPRYLIKTRGQQVTLSCSPISGHRSVSWYQQTPGQGLQFLFEYFSETQRNKGNFPGRFSGRQFSNSRSEMNVSTLELGDSALYLCASRLGKNTEAFFGQGTRLTVV.

The sample holds many counts of this clonotype. This chain links TRBV6-5 with TRBJ1-4; a possible D gene is TRBD1 (5 bases). Germline assignment: CDR1 MNHEY and CDR2 SVGAGI. CDR3 length: 17 amino acids. V was shortened by 0 bases and J by 0 bases, with 11 bases between the two germline ends. The CDR3 reads CASSYSKQEATNEKLFF. In DNA form, the CDR3 reads TGTGCCAGCAGTTACTCGAAACAGGAAGCAACTAATGAAAAACTGTTTTTT.

In regard to this clonotype: At one end, the junction sequence differs from germline, possibly due to a read error. This chain links TRBV20-1 with TRBJ1-4; a possible D gene is TRBD1 (5 bases). Per germline, CDR1 DFQATT and CDR2 SNEGSKA (reference sequence). This CDR3 spans 16 amino acids. DNA for the CDR3: TGCAGTCATCAGGCTGGGGGGGGTGCAACTAATGAAAAACTGATTTTT. Residues: CSHQAGGGATNEKLIF.

This clonotype was detected many times. The J gene is TRBJ2-7, the V gene TRBV29-1, with unresolved D. V was cut by 7 bases and J by 1 base, with 14 bases left in between. The V gene's germline CDR1 is SQVTM and CDR2 ANQGSEA. This CDR3 has 13 amino acids. The CDR3, as DNA: TGCAGCGCAGTAAGGGATTTATCCTACGAGCAGTACGTC. It codes for CSAVRDLSYEQYV.

The chain employs TRBV9 and TRBJ2-3; D could derive from TRBD1 or TRBD2 (5 bases each). V lost 3 bases and J 7 bases, leaving 12 bases between the germline ends. The germline CDR1 and CDR2 sequences are SGDLS and YYNGEE. This CDR3 is built from 13 residues. The CDR3 is CASSERGTNTQYF. The CDR3 nucleotides read TGTGCCAGCAGCGAGAGGGGAACAAATACGCAGTATTTT.

This clonotype was observed a few times. This chain joins TRBV7-2 and TRBJ2-7; the D is unclear. Per germline, CDR1 SGHTA and CDR2 FQGNSA. The germline V and J ends were trimmed by 1 base and 2 bases, with 12 bases remaining between them. This CDR3 contains 15 residues. CDR3: CASSLEDGPAYEQYV. In nucleotides, the CDR3 is TGTGCCAGCAGCTTAGAAGACGGGCCAGCCTACGAGCAGTACGTC.

There are many counts of this clonotype. This rearrangement joins TRBV28 to TRBJ2-7; D is unresolved. V lost 8 bases, J lost 0 bases, and 11 bases lay in between. CDR3 length equals 13 residues. CDR1 MDHEN and CDR2 SYDVKM come from the germline V gene. CDR3: CASLAEDSYEQYF. The CDR3 nucleotides read TGTGCCAGCCTTGCGGAAGACTCCTACGAGCAGTACTTC.

This clonotype was detected many times. V usage is TRBV19 and J usage is TRBJ2-7, with no clear D. The CDR3 is 10 residues long. CDR1 is LNHDA, CDR2 SQIVND, per germline (reference sequence). Trimming shortened V by 10 bases and J by 5 bases, and 9 bases separated the two germline ends. The CDR3: CATMKDEQYF. DNA for the CDR3: TGTGCCACCATGAAGGACGAGCAGTACTTC.

The chain combines TRBV25-1 with TRBJ2-5, with TRBD1 identical over 8 bases. The CDR3 runs 16 residues. J lost 4 bases, V lost 10 bases, and 17 bases had no gene match. In germline, CDR1 is MGHDK, CDR2 SYGVNS. This CDR3 reads CANQLPGQVLGETQYF. The CDR3 region has the DNA TGTGCCAACCAGCTCCCGGGACAGGTACTAGGAGAGACCCAGTACTTC.

J is TRBJ2-1 and V is TRBV6-5; the D gene is possibly TRBD2 (6 bases). This CDR3 region has 17 residues. The V end lost 4 bases, the J end lost 3 bases, and 19 bases lay between the germline ends. Germline V CDR1 and CDR2: MNHEY, SVGAGI. The CDR3 loop reads CASSSSPLVGGYNEQFF. The CDR3 nucleotides read TGTGCCAGCAGTTCCAGCCCGTTAGTGGGGGGCTACAATGAGCAGTTCTTC.

The chain joins TRBV11-1 to TRBJ2-1; 15 bases are shared with TRBD2. CDR1 and CDR2 from the germline V gene are SGHAT and FQDESV (reference sequence). Trimming removed 3 bases from V and 0 bases from J; junction bases left unmatched: 6. This CDR3 is built from 19 residues. CDR3 sequence: CASSFTGLAGGGSYNEQFF. In nucleotides, the CDR3 is TGTGCCAGCAGCTTTACAGGACTAGCGGGAGGGGGCTCCTACAATGAGCAGTTCTTC. Combining the CDR3 with reference TRBV11-1 and TRBJ2-1 gives the whole variable domain EAEVAQSPRYKITEKSQAVAFWCDPISGHATLYWYRQILGQGPELLVQFQDESVVDDSQLPKDRFSAERLKGVDSTLKIQPAELGDSAMYLCASSFTGLAGGGSYNEQFFGPGTRLTVL.

This clonotype was recorded at least ten times. The V call is TRBV29-1, the J call TRBJ2-1, with D maybe TRBD2 (5 bases). The CDR3 sequence is 11 residues long. Trimming cost V 7 bases and J 7 bases, with 11 bases left between them. Germline assignment: CDR1 SQVTM and CDR2 ANQGSEA. The CDR3 nucleotides are TGCAGCGACCGGCCGGGGAATGAGCAGTTCTTC. Protein: CSDRPGNEQFF.

This clonotype was detected a few times. J is TRBJ2-7 and V is TRBV7-9, with 9 nucleotides matching TRBD1. The ends lost 1 base at V and 6 bases at J; junction bases unmatched: 10. Germline V gene data show CDR1 as SEHNR and CDR2 as FQNEAQ (reference sequence). The CDR3 contains 16 residues. This CDR3 reads CASSLVPGQGVGEQYF. CDR3 DNA sequence: TGTGCCAGCAGCTTAGTTCCGGGACAGGGAGTGGGCGAGCAGTACTTC.

This clonotype was seen ten or more times. The rearrangement uses TRBV5-6 and TRBJ2-1, with a possible D match to TRBD2 (5 bases). The CDR3 sequence is 15 residues long. Germline assignment: CDR1 SGHDT and CDR2 YYEEEE. Trimming took 5 bases from V and 6 from J, leaving 18 bases between them. In DNA, the CDR3 is TGTGCCAGCAGAGCTTACCGGGGTGGAACCAATGAGCAGTTCTTC. This translates into CASRAYRGGTNEQFF.

This clonotype was seen repeatedly, ten times or more. This chain connects TRBV15 to TRBJ2-1; 8 bases are a match to TRBD2. The CDR3 is 17 residues long. V was pared by 1 base and J by 5 bases, with 10 bases of the junction left unmatched. Per the germline V gene, CDR1 is LNHNV and CDR2 is YYDKDF (reference sequence). The DNA for the CDR3 is TGTGCCACCAGCAGAGTGGAAGCGGGAGTATCGAACAATGAGCAGTTCTTC. Translated: CATSRVEAGVSNNEQFF.

Only a few counts were recorded for this clonotype. The chain is built from TRBV7-2 and TRBJ2-1; 8 bases match TRBD2. Germline lookup yields CDR1 SGHTA and CDR2 FQGNSA. The CDR3 loop spans 17 amino acids. V was pared by 6 bases and J by 7 bases, with 17 bases of the junction left unmatched. CDR3 sequence: CASSPTAGLAGLNEQFF. CDR3 nucleotides: TGTGCCAGCAGTCCAACTGCTGGGCTAGCGGGCCTTAATGAGCAGTTCTTC.

This clonotype was seen ten or more times. The V and J genes are TRBV29-1 and TRBJ2-2; no firm D call. This CDR3 comprises 15 residues. CDR1 is SQVTM and CDR2 is ANQGSEA in the germline V gene. V lost 2 bases and J 1 base, leaving 11 bases between the germline ends. Written as DNA, the CDR3 is TGCAGCGTTGAATGGCGAGACCGGAACACCGGGGAGCTGTTTTTT. It encodes CSVEWRDRNTGELFF.

At least ten counts were recorded for this clonotype. The V and J genes are TRBV28 and TRBJ2-7, with 11 positions matching TRBD1. The germline V gene has CDR1 MDHEN and CDR2 SYDVKM. V gave up 3 bases and J gave up 5 bases; unmatched junction bases: 9. CDR3 length equals 16 residues. The CDR3 DNA is TGTGCCAGCAGTTTTAATCCCGGGACAGGGGGTCACGAGCAGTACTTC. Translating gives CASSFNPGTGGHEQYF.